These 19 T cell receptor beta chains came from one sample sequenced in a study of cytomegalovirus exposure and HLA in healthy donors. 60 Vbeta and 13 Jbeta primers were used in PCR. Libraries were prepared by immunoSEQ multiplex PCR; TCRdb keeps only in-frame clonotypes and omits some of them. The sample lists around 180,000 clones, about 80% occurring once. The specimen sequenced was PBMCs. The receptors were gathered from a woman younger than 45 in good health and CMV-seropositive.

The chain uses TRBV5-4 and TRBJ2-5; possibly TRBD2 for D (5 bases). Trimming cost V 4 bases and J 3 bases, with 13 bases left between them. Germline CDR1 SGHNT, CDR2 YYREEE (reference sequence). The length of the CDR3 is 14 residues. The CDR3 DNA sequence: TGTGCCAGCAGCCCGGAGGTTGGGAAAGAGACCCAGTACTTC. Translated, it gives CASSPEVGKETQYF.

The rearrangement joins TRBV5-1 to TRBJ1-5; a weak D match, TRBD1 (6 bases). V was shortened by 1 base and J by 5 bases, with 13 bases between the two germline ends. Germline lookup yields CDR1 SGHRS and CDR2 YFSETQ. The CDR3 totals 15 residues. The CDR3 bases are TGCGCCAGCAGCTTGAGGGGGGGTGGAGATCAGCCCCAGCATTTT. This translates into CASSLRGGGDQPQHF.

This clone was recorded only once. This chain links TRBV5-1 with TRBJ2-1; D gene uncertain. The CDR3 consists of 14 residues. The V gene's germline CDR1 is SGHRS and CDR2 YFSETQ. V lost 1 base and J lost 0, with 5 bases in between. CDR3 nucleotides: TGCGCCAGCAGCTTGTTATCCTCCTACAATGAGCAGTTCTTC. It encodes CASSLLSSYNEQFF.

The genes are TRBV18 and TRBJ2-1; 7 bases are shared with TRBD2. V lost 3 bases and J lost 5; bases outside the gene matches: 10. Germline-derived CDR1 and CDR2 are KGHSH and LQKENI. This CDR3 is built from 16 residues. The CDR3 sequence: CASSPLGEGQDNEQFF. The CDR3 nucleotides are TGTGCCAGCTCACCCTTAGGGGAGGGCCAGGACAATGAGCAGTTCTTC.

This clone was seen more than once but under ten times. The gene calls are TRBV6-1 and TRBJ1-1; D perhaps matches TRBD1 (6 bases). In germline, CDR1 is MNHNS, CDR2 SASEGT. CDR3 length: 13 amino acids. Trimming removed 6 bases at V and 0 bases at J, with 8 bases between. This CDR3 is CASRGAMNTEAFF. CDR3 in DNA: TGTGCCAGCAGGGGGGCTATGAACACTGAAGCTTTCTTT.

Only a few counts were recorded for this clone. The chain carries TRBV19 and TRBJ1-3; 9 nucleotides line up with TRBD1. The ends lost 5 bases at V and 4 bases at J; junction bases unmatched: 9. Germline values: CDR1 LNHDA, CDR2 SQIVND (reference sequence). This CDR3 contains 16 residues. CDR3 DNA sequence: TGTGCCAGTAGTTCCGGGGACAGGGACAGAGGAAACACCATATATTTT. Residues: CASSSGDRDRGNTIYF.

This clone occurred a few times. The chain carries TRBV7-9 and TRBJ2-7; D perhaps matches TRBD1 (6 bases). Germline V gene data show CDR1 as SEHNR and CDR2 as FQNEAQ (reference sequence). The ends were cut back, 2 bases at V and 2 bases at J, with 7 bases in the middle. The CDR3 length is 13 residues. The CDR3 DNA sequence: TGTGCCAGCAGCTTACAGGGGACCTACGAGCAGTACTTC. It translates to CASSLQGTYEQYF.

The chain combines TRBV30 with TRBJ1-1; a possible D gene is TRBD1 (5 bases). CDR1 and CDR2 from the germline V gene are GTSNPN and SVGIG (reference sequence). There are 11 residues in the CDR3. Trimming took 7 bases from V and 8 from J, leaving 14 bases between them. The CDR3 spells CAFWGPGEAFF. DNA for the CDR3: TGTGCCTTTTGGGGCCCAGGAGAAGCTTTCTTT.

The chain uses TRBV30 and TRBJ2-2, with D tentatively TRBD1 (5 bases). CDR3 length: 15 amino acids. V lost 3 bases and J lost 0, with 11 bases in between. Germline lookup yields CDR1 GTSNPN and CDR2 SVGIG (reference sequence). The CDR3 bases are TGTGCCTGGAGAGGGGCGGCTACGAACACCGGGGAGCTGTTTTTT. It encodes CAWRGAATNTGELFF.

This sequence joins TRBV7-6 and TRBJ2-5, with a possible D match to TRBD2 (5 bases). This CDR3 contains 15 residues. V gave up 1 base and J gave up 3 bases, with 12 bases separating them. Germline V gene lookup returns CDR1 SGHVS and CDR2 FNYEAQ. CDR3: CASSLERRSKETQYF. CDR3 bases: TGTGCCAGCAGCTTAGAGCGGAGAAGCAAAGAGACCCAGTACTTC.

V and J are TRBV9 and TRBJ1-2; D possibly corresponds to TRBD1 (5 bases). V was trimmed by 4 bases and J by 2 bases, leaving 18 bases between them. This CDR3 contains 16 residues. Germline lookup yields CDR1 SGDLS and CDR2 YYNGEE. The CDR3: CASSQGHLLRNYGYTF. In DNA form, the CDR3 reads TGTGCCAGCAGCCAAGGACATCTCCTTCGGAACTATGGCTACACCTTC.

This rearrangement joins TRBV28 to TRBJ1-5; 7 bases fit TRBD1. V lost 5 bases and J lost 1; bases outside the gene matches: 2. The CDR3 runs to 14 residues. The germline CDR1 and CDR2 sequences are MDHEN and SYDVKM. The CDR3 loop is CASSGTESNQPQHF. CDR3 DNA sequence: TGTGCCAGCAGTGGGACAGAGAGCAATCAGCCCCAGCATTTT.

The V gene is TRBV7-2, the J gene TRBJ1-1, with D unclear. The CDR3 consists of 14 residues. The germline V gene encodes CDR1 SGHTA and CDR2 FQGNSA. The V end lost 6 bases, the J end lost 8 bases, and 19 bases lay between the germline ends. DNA for the CDR3: TGTGCCAGCAGAAGGACTGTAACTTCGGGCGAAGCTTTCTTT. Its protein product is CASRRTVTSGEAFF.

Remarks on this clone: Other DNA sequences in the sample encode the same CDR3. The gene calls are TRBV12-5 and TRBJ2-1; D not certain. The CDR3 extends over 13 amino acids. Germline CDR1 and CDR2: LGHNT and FRNRAP. V was shortened by 1 base and J by 9 bases, with 10 bases between the two germline ends. CDR3 sequence reads: CASGLGAPSEQFF. CDR3 sequence (DNA): TGTGCTAGTGGTTTGGGGGCGCCATCTGAGCAGTTCTTC.

The chain combines TRBV14 with TRBJ2-2; tentative D call: TRBD2 (5 bases). Trimming removed 4 bases from V and 0 bases from J, with 9 bases in between. Germline CDR1 reads SGHDN; CDR2 reads FVKESK. The CDR3 has 15 residues. The CDR3 DNA is TGTGCCAGCAGCCTACGGCGGGCGAACACCGGGGAGCTGTTTTTT. This translates into CASSLRRANTGELFF.

J is TRBJ1-2 and V is TRBV5-8, with TRBD1 as a possible D gene (6 bases). Germline CDR1 reads SGHTS; CDR2 reads YDEGEE. Trimming shortened V by 0 bases and J by 2 bases, and 8 bases separated the two germline ends. This CDR3 is 14 amino acids long. The CDR3 reads CASSLVGANYGYTF. CDR3 sequence (DNA): TGTGCCAGCAGCTTGGTGGGGGCCAACTATGGCTACACCTTC.

The V call is TRBV15, the J call TRBJ2-1, with 12 bases aligning to TRBD2. The germline CDR1 and CDR2 sequences are LNHNV and YYDKDF (reference sequence). CDR3 length: 16 amino acids. With V trimmed by 4 bases and J by 3 bases, 4 bases remained unmatched. CDR3 DNA sequence: TGTGCCACCAGCACTCCGACTAGCGGGAGCTACAATGAGCAGTTCTTC. The encoded protein is CATSTPTSGSYNEQFF.

The CDR3, as DNA: TGTGCCAGCAGCTTAATGGGTCGGGCCTACAATGAGCAGTTCTTC. Encoded protein: CASSLMGRAYNEQFF. This sequence joins TRBV7-7 and TRBJ2-1; D unresolved. CDR1 SSHAT and CDR2 FNYEAQ come from the germline V gene (reference sequence). Trimming removed 2 bases at V and 2 bases at J, with 10 bases between. This CDR3 is 15 amino acids long.

This sequence joins TRBV29-1 and TRBJ2-7, with a tentative D call TRBD1 (6 bases). The CDR3 is 13 residues long. The V gene's germline CDR1 is SQVTM and CDR2 ANQGSEA. V lost 2 bases and J lost 3, with 11 bases in between. Here the CDR3 DNA reads TGCAGCGTTGAATGTGACAGGATCTACGAGCAGTACTTC. It codes for CSVECDRIYEQYF.